This passage covers 30 T cell receptor beta chains from one sample sequenced in a study of blood T cell repertoires in COVID-19. The table came from immunoSEQ multiplex PCR; TCRdb's copy has only in-frame clones and leaves some out. The sample gives roughly 250,000 clones, approximately 86% of which show up once; around 6.5% is in the top ten. Sequencing was performed on peripheral blood. The source of these receptors is a woman in her sixties or seventies with active or convalescent COVID-19.

The chain employs TRBV19 and TRBJ1-3; 7 bases match TRBD1. This CDR3 comprises 15 residues. Germline CDR1 is LNHDA and CDR2 is SQIVND (reference sequence). Losses at the gene ends were 0 bases for V and 4 bases for J; bases not matched to a gene: 3. The CDR3 region has the DNA TGTGCCAGTAGTATAGACCGGACAGGCGGAAACACCATATATTTT. Its translation: CASSIDRTGGNTIYF.

The chain recombines TRBV2 with TRBJ1-5; D remains ambiguous. Germline V CDR1 and CDR2: SNHLY, FYNNEI. There are 15 residues in the CDR3. V was pared by 1 base and J by 1 base, with 8 bases between. The CDR3 DNA is TGTGCCAGCAGTGAAGTTGTCAGAAGCAATCAGCCCCAGCATTTT. Its translation: CASSEVVRSNQPQHF.

The chain recombines TRBV5-1 with TRBJ2-3; 8 bases align to TRBD1. The CDR3 covers 14 residues. V was pared by 3 bases and J by 1 base, with 1 base of the junction left unmatched. Germline assignment: CDR1 SGHRS and CDR2 YFSETQ. The CDR3 spells CASSSTGGTDTQYF. Here the CDR3 DNA reads TGCGCCAGCAGCTCGACAGGGGGCACAGATACGCAGTATTTT.

V usage is TRBV3-1 (or the pseudogene TRBV3-2) and J usage is TRBJ2-7; possible D gene TRBD2, 6 bases. Trimming pared 1 base from V and 4 bases from J, leaving 11 bases between. There are 14 residues in the CDR3. Germline V gene data show CDR1 as LGHDT and CDR2 as YNNKEL (reference sequence). The CDR3: CASSQGDSEYEQYF. The CDR3 DNA sequence: TGTGCCAGCAGCCAAGGGGACTCCGAATACGAGCAGTACTTC.

The rearrangement links TRBV15 to TRBJ2-3; D uncertain. There are 13 residues in the CDR3. Trimming cost V 0 bases and J 6 bases, with 7 bases left between them. CDR1 is LNHNV and CDR2 is YYDKDF in the germline V gene (reference sequence). The CDR3 sequence is CATSRDLSDTQYF. The CDR3 bases are TGTGCCACCAGCAGAGATCTGTCCGATACGCAGTATTTT.

This chain connects TRBV5-6 to TRBJ2-2; the match to TRBD1 covers 7 bases. CDR3 length: 17 amino acids. Looked up from germline, CDR1 is SGHDT and CDR2 is YYEEEE. V was pared by 4 bases and J by 4 bases, with 13 bases of the junction left unmatched. The CDR3 DNA sequence: TGTGCCAGCAGCCTGGGACCAAACCGGGACAGCACCGGGGAGCTGTTTTTT. It encodes CASSLGPNRDSTGELFF.

Only a few counts were recorded for this clone. The rearrangement links TRBV10-3 to TRBJ2-2; D ambiguous. This CDR3 region has 12 residues. Deletions cut 5 bases from V and 5 bases from J, with 6 bases between. Germline-derived CDR1 and CDR2 are ENHRY and SYGVKD. In DNA, the CDR3 is TGTGCCATCAGTTTACAAACCGGGGAGCTGTTTTTT. Translated: CAISLQTGELFF.

This chain joins TRBV28 and TRBJ2-1; 10 bases are a match to TRBD2. V was pared by 4 bases and J by 5 bases, with 8 bases of the junction left unmatched. Germline loops: CDR1 MDHEN, CDR2 SYDVKM. The CDR3 is made up of 16 amino acids. Here the CDR3 reads CASSSPAGGRNNEQFF. CDR3 coding DNA: TGTGCCAGCAGTTCCCCAGCGGGGGGGCGGAACAATGAGCAGTTCTTC.

The genes are TRBV19 and TRBJ2-5, with D maybe TRBD2 (6 bases). This CDR3 is 15 amino acids long. Deletions cut 4 bases from V and 5 bases from J, with 17 bases between. Germline V lookup: CDR1 LNHDA, CDR2 SQIVND (reference sequence). In nucleotides, the CDR3 is TGTGCCAGTAGTACCCGGGACCTTGGGGGGGAGACCCAGTACTTC. Translating gives CASSTRDLGGETQYF. Combining the CDR3 with reference TRBV19 and TRBJ2-5 gives the whole variable domain DGGITQSPKYLFRKEGQNVTLSCEQNLNHDAMYWYRQDPGQGLRLIYYSQIVNDFQKGDIAEGYSVSREKKESFPLTVTSAQKNPTAFYLCASSTRDLGGETQYFGPGTRLLVL.

V and J are TRBV11-3 and TRBJ2-2; D is unclear. V was pared by 5 bases and J by 4 bases, with 8 bases between. Germline V gene lookup returns CDR1 SGHNT and CDR2 YENEEA. This CDR3 is built from 13 residues. The CDR3, as DNA: TGTGCCAGCAGCCCCCTCTTCACCGGGGAGCTGTTTTTT. Protein product: CASSPLFTGELFF.

In its sample, this clone is large (0.1 to 1%). The rearrangement uses TRBV7-8 and TRBJ2-5, with D tentatively TRBD2 (6 bases). The CDR3 loop spans 16 amino acids. Trimming left V 0 bases short and J 3 bases short, with 14 bases between. CDR1 and CDR2 (germline): SGHVS, FQNEAQ. CDR3 in amino acids: CASSLAGGIAEETQYF. CDR3 bases: TGTGCCAGCAGCTTAGCCGGTGGGATAGCGGAAGAGACCCAGTACTTC.

V and J are TRBV11-3 and TRBJ1-1; D call uncertain. V lost 0 bases, J lost 1 base, and 9 bases lay in between. The CDR3 is made up of 15 amino acids. Germline loops: CDR1 SGHNT, CDR2 YENEEA. Here the CDR3 reads CASSLEFGGNTEAFF. In nucleotides, the CDR3 is TGTGCCAGCAGCTTAGAATTTGGAGGGAACACTGAAGCTTTCTTT.

This clone occurred a few times. The DNA for the CDR3 is TGTGCCAGTAGTATGAAGGAGGGGACCACCGGGGAGCTGTTTTTT. As protein: CASSMKEGTTGELFF. The chain is built from TRBV19 and TRBJ2-2; a possible D gene is TRBD2 (6 bases). The CDR3 length is 15 residues. Trimming left V 3 bases short and J 4 bases short, with 12 bases between. Germline values: CDR1 LNHDA, CDR2 SQIVND (reference sequence).

V usage is TRBV10-3 and J usage is TRBJ1-2; weak D call: TRBD1 (6 bases). Germline lookup yields CDR1 ENHRY and CDR2 SYGVKD. This CDR3 region has 14 residues. Trimming shortened V by 10 bases and J by 2 bases, and 17 bases separated the two germline ends. DNA for the CDR3: TGTGCCACGACACCAGGGGTAGAGAACTATGGCTACACCTTC. Amino acid sequence: CATTPGVENYGYTF.

This clone was seen a handful of times. The V call is TRBV2, the J call TRBJ1-6, with 7 bases matching TRBD1. Trimming cost V 8 bases and J 0 bases; bases outside gene matches: 4. Germline-derived CDR1 and CDR2 are SNHLY and FYNNEI. The CDR3 sequence is 15 residues long. The DNA for the CDR3 is TGTGCCAGCTGGGACAGAAGCTCCTATAATTCACCCCTCCACTTT. Residues: CASWDRSSYNSPLHF.

The V gene is TRBV18, the J gene TRBJ2-2; 10 bases are a match to TRBD1. CDR1 is KGHSH, CDR2 LQKENI, per germline. This CDR3 comprises 16 residues. The ends lost 6 bases at V and 7 bases at J; junction bases unmatched: 11. CDR3 sequence (DNA): TGTGCCAGCTCGCAGGGGACAGGGGTATTCCGCGGGGAGCTGTTTTTT. Protein: CASSQGTGVFRGELFF.

Here the CDR3 DNA reads TGTGCCAGCAGTTACCTCGACACCGGGGAGCTGTTTTTT. Its protein product is CASSYLDTGELFF. This chain links TRBV6-6 with TRBJ2-2; D is unclear. The V end lost 2 bases, the J end lost 3 bases, and 4 bases lay between the germline ends. In germline, CDR1 is MNHNY, CDR2 SVGAGI (reference sequence). The CDR3 consists of 13 residues.

The chain carries TRBV7-9 and TRBJ1-1; D not resolved. The germline V gene has CDR1 SEHNR and CDR2 FQNEAQ (reference sequence). V was shortened by 0 bases and J by 9 bases, with 11 bases between the two germline ends. The CDR3 runs 13 residues. This CDR3 reads CASSLARETKAFF. The CDR3 coding sequence is TGTGCCAGCAGCTTAGCGCGAGAGACAAAAGCTTTCTTT.

The chain carries TRBV23-1 and TRBJ2-5; D may be TRBD2 (6 bases). TRBV23-1 has ORF status, its function being uncertain. This CDR3 has 13 amino acids. The germline V and J ends were trimmed by 6 bases and 5 bases, with 13 bases remaining between them. CDR3 sequence: CASSQTGEETQYF. The CDR3 DNA reads as TGCGCCAGCAGCCAGACGGGGGAGGAGACCCAGTACTTC.

The chain combines TRBV27 with TRBJ1-1; D might be TRBD1 (5 bases). Germline lookup yields CDR1 MNHEY and CDR2 SMNVEV (reference sequence). Trimming shortened V by 3 bases and J by 4 bases, and 12 bases separated the two germline ends. This CDR3 comprises 14 residues. The CDR3 nucleotides read TGTGCCAGCAGTTTTATCGGGGGGACCACTGAAGCTTTCTTT. It specifies CASSFIGGTTEAFF.

The chain links TRBV4-1 to TRBJ2-1; 11 bases are shared with TRBD1. CDR1 and CDR2 from the germline V gene are MGHRA and YSYEKL. The CDR3 runs to 15 residues. After removal of 3 bases from V and 7 bases from J, the junction contained 5 bases not matched to a gene. The CDR3 loop is CASSHRDRGLNEQFF. The CDR3 DNA is TGCGCCAGCAGCCACCGGGACAGGGGGTTGAATGAGCAGTTCTTC.

The V call is TRBV28, the J call TRBJ1-1; D is uncertain. Germline V gene sequence: CDR1 MDHEN, CDR2 SYDVKM. V was clipped by 6 bases and J by 6 bases, with 14 bases between them. This CDR3 spans 13 amino acids. The CDR3 region has the DNA TGTGCCAGCAGACCTCCGCGAGTCTCTGAAGCTTTCTTT. It codes for CASRPPRVSEAFF.

A few counts support this clone. The chain combines TRBV7-2 with TRBJ1-2, with TRBD1 matching over 9 bases. The V gene end was trimmed by 5 bases and the J gene end by 5 bases; junction bases not matched to a gene: 3. CDR3 size: 13 residues. Germline CDR1 reads SGHTA; CDR2 reads FQGNSA. The CDR3 sequence: CASSAGTGYGYTF. DNA of the CDR3: TGTGCCAGCAGCGCCGGGACAGGGTATGGCTACACCTTC.

V and J are TRBV5-1 and TRBJ1-1; TRBD1 is a possible D gene (6 bases). This CDR3 is built from 13 residues. Germline V gene sequence: CDR1 SGHRS, CDR2 YFSETQ. Trimming took 5 bases from V and 1 from J, leaving 9 bases between them. CDR3 nucleotides: TGCGCCAGCAGGGGGGGGCAGAACACTGAAGCTTTCTTT. This translates into CASRGGQNTEAFF.

This chain connects TRBV6-5 to TRBJ2-2, with TRBD2 matching 10 bases. Trimming removed 10 bases from V and 4 bases from J; junction bases left unmatched: 6. The CDR3 runs to 14 residues. Germline V CDR1 and CDR2: MNHEY, SVGAGI. In DNA, the CDR3 is TGTGCCATCCAGCGGGAGGGAGGCACCGGGGAGCTGTTTTTT. Its protein is CAIQREGGTGELFF.

This chain connects TRBV27 to TRBJ2-6; no reliable D call. Germline CDR1 and CDR2: MNHEY and SMNVEV (reference sequence). This CDR3 contains 12 residues. The V and J ends lost 8 bases and 1 base respectively, with 3 bases between them. CDR3 region: CASLSGANVLTF. CDR3 nucleotides: TGTGCCAGCCTTTCTGGGGCCAACGTCCTGACTTTC.

This chain links TRBV19 with TRBJ2-1; D is ambiguous. Germline CDR1 is LNHDA and CDR2 is SQIVND (reference sequence). The CDR3 contains 12 residues. V was cut by 11 bases and J by 4 bases, with 12 bases left in between. CDR3 nucleotide sequence: TGTGCCGTAAATACCGGTTACAATGAGCAGTTCTTC. It encodes CAVNTGYNEQFF.

The chain couples TRBV7-8 to TRBJ1-5; no reliable D call. This CDR3 has 16 residues. Germline CDR1 is SGHVS and CDR2 is FQNEAQ. V was trimmed by 0 bases and J by 0 bases, leaving 9 bases between them. In DNA form, the CDR3 reads TGTGCCAGCAGCTTAGCGAGGTTTCCTAGCAATCAGCCCCAGCATTTT. Translation: CASSLARFPSNQPQHF.

The V call is TRBV18, the J call TRBJ1-1; 8 nucleotides line up with TRBD1. CDR1 and CDR2 (germline): KGHSH, LQKENI. V was clipped by 4 bases and J by 1 base; unmatched bases: 2. This CDR3 has 14 residues. CDR3 amino acids: CASSLGQGNTEAFF. The CDR3 nucleotides read TGTGCCAGCTCACTCGGACAGGGGAACACTGAAGCTTTCTTT.

The chain employs TRBV7-2 and TRBJ1-5; D remains ambiguous. Trimming took 1 base from V and 5 from J, leaving 12 bases between them. Germline V gives CDR1 SGHTA, CDR2 FQGNSA. The CDR3 length is 15 residues. This chain's CDR3 is CASSLDPDTYQPQHF. The CDR3 nucleotides read TGTGCCAGCAGCTTAGATCCAGATACCTATCAGCCCCAGCATTTT. Full variable domain (outside the CDR3, taken from reference TRBV7-2 and TRBJ1-5): GAGVSQSPSNKVTEKGKDVELRCDPISGHTALYWYRQSLGQGLEFLIYFQGNSAPDKSGLPSDRFSAERTGGSVSTLTIQRTQQEDSAVYLCASSLDPDTYQPQHFGDGTRLSIL.